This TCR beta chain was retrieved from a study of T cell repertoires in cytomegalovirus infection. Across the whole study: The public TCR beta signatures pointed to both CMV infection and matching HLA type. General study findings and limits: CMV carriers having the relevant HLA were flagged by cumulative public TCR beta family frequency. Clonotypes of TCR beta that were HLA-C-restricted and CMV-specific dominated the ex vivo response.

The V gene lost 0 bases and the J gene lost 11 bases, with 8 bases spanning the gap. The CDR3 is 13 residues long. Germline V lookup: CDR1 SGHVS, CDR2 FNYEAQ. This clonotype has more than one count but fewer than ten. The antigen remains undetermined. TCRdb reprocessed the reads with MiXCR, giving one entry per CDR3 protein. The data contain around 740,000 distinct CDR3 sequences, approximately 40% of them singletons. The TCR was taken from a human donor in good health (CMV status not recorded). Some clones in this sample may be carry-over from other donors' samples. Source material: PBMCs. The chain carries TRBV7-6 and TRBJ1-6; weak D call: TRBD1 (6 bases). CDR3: CASSLAGAPPLHF. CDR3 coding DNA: TGTGCCAGCAGCTTAGCGGGGGCTCCACCCCTCCACTTT. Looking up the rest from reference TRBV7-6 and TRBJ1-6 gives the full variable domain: GAGVSQSPRYKVTKRGQDVALRCDPISGHVSLYWYRQALGQGPEFLTYFNYEAQQDKSGLPNDRFSAERPEGSISTLTIQRTEQRDSAMYRCASSLAGAPPLHFGNGTRLTVT.